One and the same sample provided the 14 T cell receptor beta chains below, sequenced in a study of T cell changes during pregnancy in multiple sclerosis. Data came from immunoSEQ multiplex PCR; TCRdb stores just in-frame clones and leaves some out. The sample has approximately 100,000 clones, approximately 93% seen once. The specimen comprised peripheral blood, sampled after pregnancy. The receptors come from a female donor with multiple sclerosis, enrolled in a pregnancy study.

The chain has TRBV5-1 and TRBJ1-1; a possible D gene is TRBD1 (6 bases). The CDR3 is 13 residues long. Germline V CDR1 and CDR2: SGHRS, YFSETQ. Trimming shortened V by 7 bases and J by 0 bases, and 10 bases separated the two germline ends. In nucleotides, the CDR3 is TGCGCCAGCTACGGACAGTTGAACACTGAAGCTTTCTTT. The encoded protein is CASYGQLNTEAFF.

The V call is TRBV5-1, the J call TRBJ2-5; maybe TRBD1 (5 bases). CDR1 is SGHRS and CDR2 is YFSETQ in the germline V gene. The V gene lost 8 bases and the J gene lost 5 bases, with 13 bases spanning the gap. The CDR3 sequence is 12 residues long. CDR3 protein: CASNSGYETQYF. Written as DNA, the CDR3 is TGCGCCAGTAATTCAGGGTACGAGACCCAGTACTTC.

J is TRBJ1-2 and V is TRBV15; tentative D call: TRBD1 (5 bases). The CDR3 contains 15 residues. Germline lookup yields CDR1 LNHNV and CDR2 YYDKDF (reference sequence). V dropped 0 bases and J dropped 9 bases, with 17 bases sitting between them. CDR3 sequence reads: CATSRDLGPGGSYTF. The CDR3 bases are TGTGCCACCAGCAGAGATTTGGGTCCGGGGGGTAGCTACACCTTC. Full variable domain (outside the CDR3, taken from reference TRBV15 and TRBJ1-2): DAMVIQNPRYQVTQFGKPVTLSCSQTLNHNVMYWYQQKSSQAPKLLFHYYDKDFNNEADTPDNFQSRRPNTSFCFLDIRSPGLGDTAMYLCATSRDLGPGGSYTFGSGTRLTVV.

This chain joins TRBV11-1 and TRBJ1-1; 10 bases align to TRBD1. The germline V gene encodes CDR1 SGHAT and CDR2 FQDESV (reference sequence). V shed 6 bases, J shed 9 bases, and the junction held 7 bases outside the gene matches. The CDR3 loop spans 13 amino acids. CDR3 in amino acids: CASRPRTGGKAFF. CDR3 bases: TGTGCCAGCAGACCTCGGACAGGGGGAAAAGCTTTCTTT.

The chain is built from TRBV7-2 and TRBJ2-7, with D uncertain. Germline loops: CDR1 SGHTA, CDR2 FQGNSA. The V end was cut by 2 bases, the J end by 4 bases, with 18 bases between. CDR3 size: 16 residues. Written as DNA, the CDR3 is TGTGCCAGCAGCTTACGCTCGAGCGAGCTTAGATACGAGCAGTACTTC. It is translated as CASSLRSSELRYEQYF.

The chain has TRBV5-6 and TRBJ2-2, with D possibly being TRBD2 (5 bases). The CDR3 totals 14 residues. From germline, CDR1 is SGHDT and CDR2 YYEEEE. Trimming took 2 bases from V and 7 from J, leaving 12 bases between them. The CDR3 region is CASSFGIGSGELFF. The CDR3 bases are TGTGCCAGCAGCTTTGGCATTGGGAGCGGGGAGCTGTTTTTT.

This clone has only one observation. J is TRBJ1-1 and V is TRBV5-8; 7 nucleotides agree with TRBD1. The CDR3 extends over 15 amino acids. V lost 0 bases and J lost 0; bases outside the gene matches: 2. The germline V gene has CDR1 SGHTS and CDR2 YDEGEE. CDR3 sequence: CASSLGTGLNTEAFF. The CDR3 DNA sequence: TGTGCCAGCAGCTTGGGGACAGGATTGAACACTGAAGCTTTCTTT.

The V and J genes are TRBV5-1 and TRBJ2-5, with D perhaps matching TRBD1 (6 bases). V gave up 4 bases and J gave up 1 base, with 11 bases separating them. The germline V gene encodes CDR1 SGHRS and CDR2 YFSETQ. CDR3 length: 14 residues. In DNA, the CDR3 is TGCGCCAGCAGCCCAGGGACATCCCAAGAGACCCAGTACTTC. This sequence encodes CASSPGTSQETQYF.

The chain links TRBV27 to TRBJ1-5; 12 nucleotides line up with TRBD1. The CDR3 runs to 18 residues. V lost 2 bases to trimming and J lost 0 bases; unmatched junction nucleotides: 5. The V gene's germline CDR1 is MNHEY and CDR2 SMNVEV (reference sequence). The CDR3 nucleotides are TGTGCCAGCAGTTTAAAGGGACAGGGGGCTCATAGCAATCAGCCCCAGCATTTT. It translates to CASSLKGQGAHSNQPQHF.

The chain links TRBV6-1 to TRBJ2-1; 7 bases are a match to TRBD1. This CDR3 has 14 amino acids. V was pared by 2 bases and J by 2 bases, with 0 bases of the junction left unmatched. Germline lookup yields CDR1 MNHNS and CDR2 SASEGT. The CDR3: CASSEQGAYNEQFF. CDR3 DNA: TGTGCCAGCAGTGAACAGGGGGCCTACAATGAGCAGTTCTTC.

The gene calls are TRBV15 and TRBJ2-5; 9 bases are shared with TRBD1. V shed 4 bases, J shed 2 bases, and the junction held 5 bases outside the gene matches. This CDR3 contains 15 residues. Germline V lookup: CDR1 LNHNV, CDR2 YYDKDF (reference sequence). Written as DNA, the CDR3 is TGTGCCACCAGCATACCGGGACAGGGTCAAGAGACCCAGTACTTC. This gives the protein CATSIPGQGQETQYF.

The chain couples TRBV30 to TRBJ2-2; TRBD2 might be the D (6 bases). This CDR3 comprises 12 residues. CDR1 and CDR2 (germline): GTSNPN, SVGIG (reference sequence). Trimming pared 2 bases from V and 13 bases from J, leaving 14 bases between. CDR3 bases: TGTGCCTGGAGTCCGGGACTTAGGAGGCTGTTTTTT. Its translation is CAWSPGLRRLFF.

V and J are TRBV5-1 and TRBJ2-1; 15 bases fit TRBD2. Germline V gene lookup returns CDR1 SGHRS and CDR2 YFSETQ. The trim removed 4 bases at V and 3 bases at J, leaving 5 bases unmatched. There are 17 residues in the CDR3. The CDR3 loop is CASSPGLAGGHYNEQFF. For the CDR3, the DNA is TGCGCCAGCAGCCCCGGACTAGCGGGGGGGCACTACAATGAGCAGTTCTTC.

The rearrangement joins TRBV12-5 to TRBJ2-7, with a weak D call TRBD2 (5 bases). V was clipped by 3 bases and J by 3 bases, with 9 bases between them. Looked up from germline, CDR1 is LGHNT and CDR2 is FRNRAP. The CDR3 has 13 residues. CDR3 amino acids: CASGFGEFYEQYF. CDR3 DNA: TGTGCTAGTGGTTTCGGGGAGTTCTACGAGCAGTACTTC. The variable domain in full, with the rest retrieved from reference TRBV12-5 and TRBJ2-7, is DARVTQTPRHKVTEMGQEVTMRCQPILGHNTVFWYRQTMMQGLELLAYFRNRAPLDDSGMPKDRFSAEMPDATLATLKIQPSEPRDSAVYFCASGFGEFYEQYFGPGTRLTVT.